This T cell receptor beta chain was documented in a study of technical replicates of blood from a handful of donors. The method was immunoSEQ multiplex PCR; TCRdb's version includes in-frame clones alone and lacks a portion of them. The repertoire consists of roughly 90,000 clones, with around 96% occurring once and the leading ten covering 0.35% to 0.45%. The germline V gene has CDR1 SGDLS and CDR2 YYNGEE. Losses at the gene ends were 0 bases for V and 5 bases for J; bases not matched to a gene: 9. The CDR3 has 17 residues. This clonotype was obtained from a human donor in good health. The sequenced sample consisted of T cells isolated from PBMCs. The chain uses TRBV9 and TRBJ2-1, with 9 positions matching TRBD2. CDR3 region: CASSVAFRLAGNNEQFF. For the CDR3, the DNA is TGTGCCAGCAGCGTAGCCTTTAGGCTAGCGGGGAACAATGAGCAGTTCTTC.